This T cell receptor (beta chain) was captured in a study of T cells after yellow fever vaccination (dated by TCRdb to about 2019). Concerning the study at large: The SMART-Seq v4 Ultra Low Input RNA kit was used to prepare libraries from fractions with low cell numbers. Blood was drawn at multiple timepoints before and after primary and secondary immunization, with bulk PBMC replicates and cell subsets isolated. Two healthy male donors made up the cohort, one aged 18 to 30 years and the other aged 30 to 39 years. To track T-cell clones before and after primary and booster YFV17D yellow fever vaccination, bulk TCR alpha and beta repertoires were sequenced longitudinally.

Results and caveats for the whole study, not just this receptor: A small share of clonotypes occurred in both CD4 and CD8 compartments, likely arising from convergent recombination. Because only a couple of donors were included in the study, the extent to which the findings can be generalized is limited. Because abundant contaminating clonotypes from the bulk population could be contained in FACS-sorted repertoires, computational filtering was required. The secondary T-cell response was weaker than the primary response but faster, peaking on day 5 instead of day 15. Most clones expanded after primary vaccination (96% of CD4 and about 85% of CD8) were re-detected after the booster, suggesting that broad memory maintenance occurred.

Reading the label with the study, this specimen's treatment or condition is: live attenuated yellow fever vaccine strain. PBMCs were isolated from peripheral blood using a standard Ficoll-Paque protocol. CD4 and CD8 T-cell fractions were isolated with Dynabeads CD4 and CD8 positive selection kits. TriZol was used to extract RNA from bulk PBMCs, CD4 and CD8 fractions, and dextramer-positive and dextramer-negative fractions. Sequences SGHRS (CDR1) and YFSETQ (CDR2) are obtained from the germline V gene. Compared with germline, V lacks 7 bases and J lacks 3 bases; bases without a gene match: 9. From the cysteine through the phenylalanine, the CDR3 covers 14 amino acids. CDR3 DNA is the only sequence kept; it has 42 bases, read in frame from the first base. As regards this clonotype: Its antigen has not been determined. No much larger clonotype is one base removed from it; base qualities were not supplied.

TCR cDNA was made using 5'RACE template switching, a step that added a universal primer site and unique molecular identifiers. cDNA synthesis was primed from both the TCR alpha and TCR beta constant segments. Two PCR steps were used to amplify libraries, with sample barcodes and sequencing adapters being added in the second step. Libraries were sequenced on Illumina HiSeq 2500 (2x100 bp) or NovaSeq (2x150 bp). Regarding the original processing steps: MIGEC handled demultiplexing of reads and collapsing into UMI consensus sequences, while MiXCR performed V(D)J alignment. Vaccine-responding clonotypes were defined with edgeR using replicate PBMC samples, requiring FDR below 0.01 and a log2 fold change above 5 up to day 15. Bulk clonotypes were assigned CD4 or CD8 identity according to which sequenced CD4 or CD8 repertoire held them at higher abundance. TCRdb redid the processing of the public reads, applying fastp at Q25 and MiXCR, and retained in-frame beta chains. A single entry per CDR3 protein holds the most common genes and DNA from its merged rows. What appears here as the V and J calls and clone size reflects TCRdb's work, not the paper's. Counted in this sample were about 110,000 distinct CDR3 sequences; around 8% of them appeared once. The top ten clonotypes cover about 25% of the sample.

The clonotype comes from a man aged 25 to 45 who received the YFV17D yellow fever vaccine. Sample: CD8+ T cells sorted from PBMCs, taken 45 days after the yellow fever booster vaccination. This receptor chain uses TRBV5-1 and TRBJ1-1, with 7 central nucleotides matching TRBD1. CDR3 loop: CASGRGGEDTEAFF. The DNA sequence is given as TGCGCCAGCGGCAGGGGGGGTGAGGACACTGAAGCTTTCTTT.